Following are 26 T cell receptor beta chains from one sample sequenced in a study of lymphopenia after photon versus proton radiotherapy. Measured with immunoSEQ multiplex PCR; TCRdb has only the in-frame clones, and not every one. The table has 26,000 or so clones, about four fifths seen once; the top ten hold approximately 31%. This material consisted of peripheral blood, taken from a patient treated with photon-based radiotherapy. Every receptor here comes from a middle-aged man with gastric cancer.

The rearrangement links TRBV18 to TRBJ2-4, with D possibly matching TRBD1 (6 bases). Germline CDR1 KGHSH, CDR2 LQKENI. Trimming removed 6 bases from V and 1 base from J, with 10 bases in between. The CDR3 is 14 residues long. The CDR3 loop is CASSPDRAKNIQYF. CDR3 bases: TGTGCCAGCTCCCCCGACAGGGCCAAAAACATTCAGTACTTC.

This chain links TRBV18 with TRBJ1-2; D gene unclear. This CDR3 has 14 residues. V lost 2 bases to trimming and J lost 1 base, with 8 bases between them. The germline gives CDR1 KGHSH, CDR2 LQKENI. In DNA, the CDR3 is TGTGCCAGCTCACCAACGACAAATAACTATGGCTACACCTTC. Translating it yields CASSPTTNNYGYTF.

The J gene is TRBJ2-5, the V gene TRBV6-6; 8 bases map to TRBD2. From germline, CDR1 is MNHNY and CDR2 SVGAGI (reference sequence). CDR3 length: 13 amino acids. With V trimmed by 6 bases and J by 1 base, 1 base remained unmatched. The CDR3 loop is CASSGTSQETQYF. As DNA, the CDR3 is TGTGCCAGCAGCGGGACTAGCCAAGAGACCCAGTACTTC.

This chain connects TRBV7-3 to TRBJ2-7; 9 nucleotides align to TRBD2. The germline V gene encodes CDR1 SGHTA and CDR2 FQGTGA. The ends lost 5 bases at V and 4 bases at J; junction bases unmatched: 9. The CDR3 spans 15 residues. The CDR3 coding sequence is TGTGCCAGCAGCCTTTCCCATAGCGGGGGATACGAGCAGTACTTC. Translation: CASSLSHSGGYEQYF. Full variable domain (remainder filled in from reference TRBV7-3 and TRBJ2-7): GAGVSQTPSNKVTEKGKYVELRCDPISGHTALYWYRQSLGQGPEFLIYFQGTGAADDSGLPNDRFFAVRPEGSVSTLKIQRTERGDSAVYLCASSLSHSGGYEQYFGPGTRLTVT.

This rearrangement joins TRBV30 to TRBJ2-5, with a tentative D call TRBD2 (6 bases). The V gene's germline CDR1 is GTSNPN and CDR2 SVGIG (reference sequence). The CDR3 totals 15 residues. Trimming took off 0 bases at V and 4 bases at J, with 15 bases between the two ends. The CDR3: CAWSVNGRRGETQYF. The CDR3 nucleotides read TGTGCCTGGAGTGTAAATGGGCGGAGGGGAGAGACCCAGTACTTC.

This chain links TRBV7-2 with TRBJ2-3; D is ambiguous. Trimming removed 3 bases at V and 7 bases at J, with 17 bases between. CDR3 size: 15 residues. The germline CDR1 and CDR2 sequences are SGHTA and FQGNSA. The CDR3 bases are TGTGCCAGCAGCTTCGGATGGTCCCGCGACTATACGCAGTATTTT. Protein product: CASSFGWSRDYTQYF.

The chain employs TRBV9 and TRBJ1-1; D remains ambiguous. Germline V gene sequence: CDR1 SGDLS, CDR2 YYNGEE. V shed 5 bases and J shed 4 bases, with 15 bases lying between them. This CDR3 comprises 14 residues. CDR3 residues: CASSEQVEATEAFF. In DNA, the CDR3 is TGTGCCAGCAGTGAGCAGGTCGAGGCCACTGAAGCTTTCTTT.

The chain links TRBV6-4 to TRBJ1-5; the match to TRBD1 covers 7 bases. The V segment lost 3 bases and the J segment 4 bases; nucleotides outside the gene matches: 3. The germline CDR1 and CDR2 sequences are MRHNA and SNTAGT. The CDR3 extends over 14 amino acids. The CDR3 region is CASSDQGGNQPQHF. In DNA, the CDR3 is TGTGCCAGCAGTGATCAGGGGGGTAATCAGCCCCAGCATTTT.

V gene TRBV6-4 combines with J gene TRBJ2-3, with TRBD2 identical over 8 bases. This CDR3 comprises 16 residues. Germline V lookup: CDR1 MRHNA, CDR2 SNTAGT. Trimming took 2 bases from V and 2 from J; bases not matched to a gene: 6. As DNA, the CDR3 is TGTGCCAGCAGTGACAGAGCGGGGGCCCACACAGATACGCAGTATTTT. It codes for CASSDRAGAHTDTQYF.

J is TRBJ2-1 and V is TRBV7-9; no firm D call. Germline V lookup: CDR1 SEHNR, CDR2 FQNEAQ (reference sequence). V lost 1 base, J lost 8 bases, and 15 bases lay in between. The CDR3 covers 15 residues. The CDR3 here is CASSLGSGGVHEQFF. As DNA, the CDR3 is TGTGCCAGCAGCTTAGGGTCGGGCGGAGTCCATGAGCAGTTCTTC.

V is TRBV11-2 and J is TRBJ2-1, with a possible D match to TRBD1 (5 bases). Germline-derived CDR1 and CDR2 are SGHAT and FQNNGV. This CDR3 contains 11 residues. Trimming took off 3 bases at V and 10 bases at J, with 7 bases between the two ends. In DNA form, the CDR3 reads TGTGCCAGCAGCTTCGACAGAGAGCAGTTCTTC. Its protein product is CASSFDREQFF.

This clone occurred a few times. CDR3 nucleotide sequence: TGTGCCAGCAGTCTTTCTTCAGGGATGAGTCAGCCCCAGCATTTT. Amino acids: CASSLSSGMSQPQHF. The V call is TRBV6-6, the J call TRBJ1-5; a possible D gene is TRBD1 (5 bases). Trimming took off 5 bases at V and 6 bases at J, with 17 bases between the two ends. Germline V CDR1 and CDR2: MNHNY, SVGAGI (reference sequence). This CDR3 contains 15 residues.

This chain uses TRBV5-1 with TRBJ1-1; possible D gene TRBD1, 5 bases. CDR3 length: 16 residues. Per germline, CDR1 SGHRS and CDR2 YFSETQ. V lost 3 bases and J 5 bases, leaving 20 bases between the germline ends. The CDR3 DNA is TGCGCCAGCAGCTCGGCGAGGGCAGGGCGAGGGACTGAAGCTTTCTTT. This sequence encodes CASSSARAGRGTEAFF.

This clone has a handful of counts. This chain links TRBV30 with TRBJ2-1, with D possibly matching TRBD2 (6 bases). In germline, CDR1 is GTSNPN, CDR2 SVGIG (reference sequence). V was cut by 5 bases and J by 10 bases, with 24 bases left in between. The CDR3 is 15 amino acids. The CDR3, as DNA: TGTGCCTGGGGTAGGGGTTGGGGCCTAGGAGGGGAGCAGTTCTTC. As protein: CAWGRGWGLGGEQFF. Looking up the rest from reference TRBV30 and TRBJ2-1 gives the full variable domain: SQTIHQWPATLVQPVGSPLSLECTVEGTSNPNLYWYRQAAGRGLQLLFYSVGIGQISSEVPQNLSASRPQDRQFILSSKKLLLSDSGFYLCAWGRGWGLGGEQFFGPGTRLTVL.

DNA for the CDR3: TGTGCCAGCAGCTTGGGTGCGACAGTCCGGAATTCACCCCTCCACTTT. Residues: CASSLGATVRNSPLHF. The V and J genes are TRBV5-6 and TRBJ1-6; D might be TRBD1 (5 bases). CDR1 is SGHDT and CDR2 is YYEEEE in the germline V gene. V was trimmed by 0 bases and J by 7 bases, leaving 14 bases between them. The CDR3 sequence is 16 residues long.

This sequence joins TRBV12-5 and TRBJ1-5; D possibly corresponds to TRBD1 (6 bases). CDR1 LGHNT and CDR2 FRNRAP come from the germline V gene. The CDR3 is made up of 14 amino acids. The V end was cut by 5 bases, the J end by 5 bases, with 13 bases between. The CDR3 nucleotides are TGTGCTAGTGGTGGAGACAGGAGCCATCAGCCCCAGCATTTT. Its protein is CASGGDRSHQPQHF. The full variable domain, in which reference TRBV12-5 and TRBJ1-5 provide the parts outside the CDR3, is DARVTQTPRHKVTEMGQEVTMRCQPILGHNTVFWYRQTMMQGLELLAYFRNRAPLDDSGMPKDRFSAEMPDATLATLKIQPSEPRDSAVYFCASGGDRSHQPQHFGDGTRLSIL.

The chain uses TRBV19 and TRBJ1-1; D gene unclear. This CDR3 comprises 14 residues. V lost 10 bases, J lost 1 base, and 16 bases lay in between. CDR1 and CDR2 from the germline V gene are LNHDA and SQIVND (reference sequence). The CDR3 sequence is CATLAVRQNTEAFF. As DNA, the CDR3 is TGTGCCACCCTTGCAGTGAGACAGAACACTGAAGCTTTCTTT.

This chain connects TRBV6-5 to TRBJ2-7; 7 positions agree with TRBD1. The length of the CDR3 is 13 residues. From germline, CDR1 is MNHEY and CDR2 SVGAGI. V shed 6 bases, J shed 4 bases, and the junction held 6 bases outside the gene matches. The CDR3, as DNA: TGTGCCAGCAGGACAGGGAATGGATACGAGCAGTACTTC. Its translation: CASRTGNGYEQYF.

The chain combines TRBV5-1 with TRBJ1-1; a possible D gene is TRBD1 (5 bases). The germline CDR1 and CDR2 sequences are SGHRS and YFSETQ. The CDR3 is 14 residues long. The V end lost 0 bases, the J end lost 4 bases, and 10 bases lay between the germline ends. This chain's CDR3 is CASSLAPGGTEAFF. CDR3 sequence (DNA): TGCGCCAGCAGCTTGGCTCCGGGGGGCACTGAAGCTTTCTTT.

Only a few counts were recorded for this clone. This chain connects TRBV7-2 to TRBJ1-2; D unresolved. Germline CDR1 reads SGHTA; CDR2 reads FQGNSA. V lost 0 bases and J 7 bases, leaving 6 bases between the germline ends. This CDR3 has 12 amino acids. The CDR3 sequence: CASSLAQFGYTF. CDR3 nucleotide sequence: TGTGCCAGCAGCTTAGCACAATTTGGCTACACCTTC.

This clone was seen a single time. V gene TRBV18 combines with J gene TRBJ1-1; 9 bases line up with TRBD1. The CDR3 sequence is 15 residues long. The trim removed 4 bases at V and 4 bases at J, leaving 7 bases unmatched. CDR1 KGHSH and CDR2 LQKENI come from the germline V gene. CDR3 nucleotide sequence: TGTGCCAGCTCACAGGACAGGGGTTGGAGCACTGAAGCTTTCTTT. Encoded protein: CASSQDRGWSTEAFF.

The chain joins TRBV10-3 to TRBJ2-5, with a possible D match to TRBD2 (6 bases). The CDR3 consists of 14 residues. Trimming took off 10 bases at V and 0 bases at J, with 15 bases between the two ends. Germline CDR1 reads ENHRY; CDR2 reads SYGVKD. CDR3 nucleotide sequence: TGTGCCACTGGGGGTGGGGGGTACCAAGAGACCCAGTACTTC. The encoded protein is CATGGGGYQETQYF.

The chain links TRBV11-2 to TRBJ2-1, with a tentative D call TRBD1 (5 bases). Germline CDR1 reads SGHAT; CDR2 reads FQNNGV. Trimming took off 1 base at V and 0 bases at J, with 7 bases between the two ends. The CDR3 has 15 residues. The CDR3 region is CASSLGQNSYNEQFF. DNA of the CDR3: TGTGCCAGCAGCTTAGGACAGAACTCCTACAATGAGCAGTTCTTC.

This clone was counted only a few times. The chain couples TRBV7-9 to TRBJ1-2; D ambiguous. Trimming took off 8 bases at V and 5 bases at J, with 12 bases between the two ends. This CDR3 comprises 12 residues. Germline CDR1 SEHNR, CDR2 FQNEAQ (reference sequence). The CDR3: CASGDGLYGYTF. In DNA, the CDR3 is TGTGCCAGCGGCGACGGACTATATGGCTACACCTTC.

The chain combines TRBV16 with TRBJ2-7; TRBD1 matches at 7 bases. This CDR3 spans 12 amino acids. Losses at the gene ends were 2 bases for V and 5 bases for J; bases not matched to a gene: 0. Germline V gene sequence: CDR1 KGHSY, CDR2 FQNENV. CDR3 bases: TGTGCCAGCAGCCAAAGGGGGCACGAGCAGTACTTC. Its protein is CASSQRGHEQYF.

This clone was seen a single time. The chain employs TRBV5-1 and TRBJ2-7; D might be TRBD1 (5 bases). CDR1 and CDR2 (germline): SGHRS, YFSETQ. V was clipped by 0 bases and J by 6 bases, with 19 bases between them. The CDR3 totals 16 residues. CDR3 DNA: TGCGCCAGCAGCTTGGGACAGATGGATGGCTCGGTCGAGCAGTACGTC. Translated, it gives CASSLGQMDGSVEQYV.